The subject of this entry is one TCR beta chain. Its specific antigen is unknown. Base qualities are not at hand, and no much larger clone is one base apart. The data derive from a study of T cells in tuberculosis (dated by TCRdb to between 2018 and 2020). Notes on the research overall: In the study, CD1B tetramers and high-throughput TCR immunosequencing were combined to characterize T cells specific for the mycobacterial lipid antigen glucose monomycolate (GMM). With 10 to 11 people per group, a South African clinical cohort compared IGRA-negative adolescents, IGRA-positive adolescents with latent tuberculosis, and adults with active tuberculosis. Study-wide findings and limitations: Which clinical samples got chosen depended on the availability of cryopreserved specimens, and the active tuberculosis cases were adults, whereas the controls were adolescents. Smaller mean NN-distances to GMM-specific TCRs were observed in active tuberculosis TCR-alpha repertoires than in IGRA-negative controls, suggesting clonal expansion of GMM-specific TCRs. An accuracy of roughly 84% (AUROC 0.90) was reached by a classifier using the diverse GMM-specific repertoire, compared with 70% to 75% accuracy when GEM motif frequencies were used. The smaller NN-distances were partly driven by shorter CDR3-alpha lengths in active tuberculosis patients, and the difference for TCR-beta did not reach statistical significance.

The CDR3 runs 14 amino acids, cysteine and phenylalanine included. Only the CDR3 region is kept as DNA, spanning 42 bases read in frame from base 1. The germline V gene sets CDR1 to MGHDK and CDR2 to SYGVNS. Trimming takes 1 base from V and 4 bases from J, and the germline ends sit 10 bases apart. At study entry, a tuberculin skin test and the QuantiFERON-TB GOLD In-Tube IGRA were used to screen adolescents for latent tuberculosis infection. Immunosequencing of unsorted cryopreserved PBMC covered, on average, approximately 100,000 T cells per clinical donor. Eleven high schools in the Worcester region of the Western Cape, South Africa, served as enrollment sites for adolescents aged 12 to 18 years. Ten or so M. tuberculosis-infected adolescents and approximately 10 uninfected adolescents, matched for age and sex, were selected. PBMC from adolescents were isolated by density centrifugation from freshly drawn heparinized blood and were then cryopreserved.

TCR libraries were generated with the immunoSEQ multiplex PCR assay, using TCR-beta and/or TCR-alpha/delta assays for each sample. The Illumina high-throughput platform was used to sequence the amplified TCR libraries. In the original analysis: Clustering and dimensionality reduction relied on pairwise TCRdist distances among GMM-specific receptors from T cells that were either sorted ex vivo or expanded in vitro. Each clinical repertoire was scored by mean NN-distance, the average TCRdist to the nearest 10% of tetramer-positive reference sequences. GEM TCR motif frequency was calculated as the fraction of unique TCRs that matched known GEM sequences in V/J usage and CDR3 length. Linear discriminant analysis with leave-one-out cross-validation, implemented in scikit-learn, was used to classify active tuberculosis. As stored in TCRdb, this immuneACCESS dataset retains in-frame rearrangements with V and J assigned. A fraction of the clones does not appear; measured against another copy, unresolved V genes explain less than half of the discrepancy, and the remainder lacks a known reason. That table is the source of V, J and clone size, and D and trimming were worked out from the DNA. A total of 25,000 to 35,000 clones appear in this sample, about 90% of them only once. 6% to 8% of the sample comes from the top ten.

The origin of this receptor is a donor between 10 and 35 years old with latent tuberculosis or without tuberculosis infection. Some clones in this sample may be carry-over from other donors' samples. The chain is assembled from TRBV25-1 and TRBJ1-2; no D gene can be assigned with confidence. Sequencing used PBMCs. The bases read TGTGCCAGCAGTGAATCGGGGAAAATCTATGGCTACACCTTC. The encoded protein is CASSESGKIYGYTF.